One sample yielded the 19 T cell receptor beta chains listed below, sequenced in a study of vaccination and CD4 T cells after COVID-19. The Oncomine TCR Beta short-read assay was what sequenced the DNA obtained from cultured CD4+ T cells. TCRdb itself ran the PCR reads through MiXCR, one entry per CDR3 protein. This table holds 9,500 to 15,000 distinct CDR3 sequences, 45% to 50% found once. The antigens for these receptors are not known. Treatment specified: roughly ten-day PBMC culture with coronavirus spike peptide pools or control peptides (ViraFEST assay). Source material: CD4+ T cells from blood, cultured in vitro. The receptors were gathered from a human donor who had recovered from COVID-19.

J is TRBJ2-3 and V is TRBV30; D may be TRBD1 (6 bases). The ends were cut back, 6 bases at V and 2 bases at J, with 18 bases in the middle. CDR3 length equals 15 residues. Germline V gene sequence: CDR1 GTSNPN, CDR2 SVGIG (reference sequence). CDR3 loop: CACPRGGRNTDTQYF. For the CDR3, the DNA is TGTGCCTGCCCCAGGGGCGGGCGTAACACAGATACGCAGTATTTT.

The V gene is TRBV7-8, the J gene TRBJ2-7, with 7 bases identical to TRBD2. The CDR3 has 13 residues. After removal of 1 base from V and 7 bases from J, the junction contained 4 bases not matched to a gene. Germline lookup yields CDR1 SGHVS and CDR2 FQNEAQ. The CDR3 loop reads CASSLDGGREQYF. In nucleotides, the CDR3 is TGTGCCAGCAGCTTAGACGGGGGGAGGGAGCAGTACTTC.

The chain employs TRBV2 and TRBJ1-1; D remains ambiguous. This CDR3 is 15 amino acids long. V was clipped by 6 bases and J by 4 bases, with 18 bases between them. CDR1 is SNHLY and CDR2 is FYNNEI in the germline V gene. The chain's CDR3 is CASSGYTPEVTEAFF. For the CDR3, the DNA is TGTGCCAGCAGCGGATACACTCCCGAAGTCACTGAAGCTTTCTTT.

The chain links TRBV20-1 to TRBJ2-3; 9 bases match TRBD1. Germline V lookup: CDR1 DFQATT, CDR2 SNEGSKA (reference sequence). This CDR3 spans 16 amino acids. The J segment lost 4 bases and the V segment lost 0 bases, leaving 8 bases of the junction unmatched. CDR3 amino acids: CSARDLGTGHSDTQYF. The CDR3 nucleotides are TGCAGTGCTAGAGATTTAGGGACAGGGCATTCAGATACGCAGTATTTT.

This clonotype appeared a few times. The chain uses TRBV11-1 and TRBJ2-5; tentatively, D is TRBD1 (6 bases). The germline gives CDR1 SGHAT, CDR2 FQDESV (reference sequence). The CDR3 spans 14 residues. Trimming removed 4 bases from V and 7 bases from J, with 16 bases in between. The CDR3 DNA is TGTGCCAGCAGCTCCCGGACAGCGGTCCTGACCCAGTACTTC. Its protein is CASSSRTAVLTQYF.

This clonotype was seen more than once but under ten times. The chain recombines TRBV7-2 with TRBJ2-2; D gene unclear. Germline V gene sequence: CDR1 SGHTA, CDR2 FQGNSA. The CDR3 spans 12 residues. V lost 3 bases, J lost 6 bases, and 5 bases lay in between. CDR3 sequence reads: CASSFRSGELFF. Here the CDR3 DNA reads TGTGCCAGCAGCTTTCGGTCCGGGGAGCTGTTTTTT.

This chain joins TRBV28 and TRBJ1-2; D gene unclear. This CDR3 comprises 12 residues. Looked up from germline, CDR1 is MDHEN and CDR2 is SYDVKM. Trimming removed 0 bases at V and 4 bases at J, with 3 bases between. The CDR3 loop reads CASSLWSYGYTF. DNA of the CDR3: TGTGCCAGCAGTTTATGGTCCTATGGCTACACCTTC.

In DNA form, the CDR3 reads TGTGCCAGCAGTGGGCTAGCGGGAGCAGCCGGGGAGCTGTTTTTT. This codes for CASSGLAGAAGELFF. This chain uses TRBV6-1 with TRBJ2-2; 10 nucleotides line up with TRBD2. The CDR3 is 15 residues long. Per the germline V gene, CDR1 is MNHNS and CDR2 is SASEGT. V lost 4 bases, J lost 6 bases, and 5 bases stayed unmatched.

This clonotype was observed a few times. The chain has TRBV6-1 and TRBJ1-5; the D is unclear. Trimming left V 2 bases short and J 0 bases short, with 8 bases between. The CDR3 totals 15 residues. Germline V CDR1 and CDR2: MNHNS, SASEGT. This chain's CDR3 is CASSERQTSNQPQHF. In nucleotides, the CDR3 is TGTGCCAGCAGTGAAAGGCAGACTAGCAATCAGCCCCAGCATTTT.

The chain couples TRBV18 to TRBJ2-5; TRBD1 matches at 10 bases. The CDR3 runs to 15 residues. V was pared by 6 bases and J by 0 bases, with 4 bases of the junction left unmatched. Germline assignment: CDR1 KGHSH and CDR2 LQKENI. In nucleotides, the CDR3 is TGTGCCAGCTCCCCGGACAGGGGGTACCAAGAGACCCAGTACTTC. Its translation is CASSPDRGYQETQYF.

The CDR3: CSARGQPNTEAFF. CDR3 in DNA: TGCAGTGCTAGAGGCCAGCCGAACACTGAAGCTTTCTTT. The chain uses TRBV20-1 and TRBJ1-1; no clear D gene. CDR3 length: 13 residues. V shed 1 base and J shed 1 base, with 7 bases lying between them. CDR1 and CDR2 (germline): DFQATT, SNEGSKA (reference sequence).

The chain combines TRBV10-3 with TRBJ1-1, with a weak D call TRBD1 (6 bases). Germline CDR1 and CDR2: ENHRY and SYGVKD. The germline V and J ends were trimmed by 4 bases and 2 bases, with 17 bases remaining between them. CDR3 length equals 16 residues. The CDR3 coding sequence is TGTGCCATCAGTGGTCAGGGGCGAATAAATAACACTGAAGCTTTCTTT. Residues: CAISGQGRINNTEAFF.

There are a few counts of this clonotype. The rearrangement links TRBV20-1 to TRBJ1-2; D might be TRBD1 (5 bases). V gave up 0 bases and J gave up 4 bases, with 12 bases separating them. Germline assignment: CDR1 DFQATT and CDR2 SNEGSKA (reference sequence). The CDR3 has 14 amino acids. The CDR3 loop is CSARDLGHFYGYTF. DNA of the CDR3: TGCAGTGCTAGAGATCTCGGACACTTCTATGGCTACACCTTC.

This clonotype was seen a handful of times. The chain couples TRBV10-3 to TRBJ2-5; maybe TRBD1 (6 bases). CDR3 length equals 14 residues. Trimming pared 1 base from V and 4 bases from J, leaving 10 bases between. The germline gives CDR1 ENHRY, CDR2 SYGVKD. As DNA, the CDR3 is TGTGCCATCAGTGAGTACAGGGATTTAGAGACCCAGTACTTC. Translated, it gives CAISEYRDLETQYF.

The chain carries TRBV12-3 or TRBV12-4 and TRBJ1-1; no firm D call. This CDR3 is 14 amino acids long. The V gene lost 4 bases and the J gene lost 5 bases, with 14 bases spanning the gap. The CDR3: CASSSGSGRTEAFF. The DNA for the CDR3 is TGTGCCAGCAGTTCTGGTTCTGGGAGGACTGAAGCTTTCTTT.

The rearrangement links TRBV7-2 to TRBJ1-2; D possibly corresponds to TRBD1 (5 bases). The CDR3 has 15 amino acids. V was cut by 5 bases and J by 6 bases, with 19 bases left in between. From germline, CDR1 is SGHTA and CDR2 FQGNSA. The DNA for the CDR3 is TGTGCCAGCAGCCCCAACCCGTCGGGGGGACATGGCTACACCTTC. It codes for CASSPNPSGGHGYTF.

By its share, this clonotype is medium-sized (0.01 to 0.1%). The V call is TRBV5-1, the J call TRBJ2-1; 9 bases are shared with TRBD1. Germline V lookup: CDR1 SGHRS, CDR2 YFSETQ. Germline trimming cut 3 bases from V and 8 bases from J; bases unmatched to any gene: 9. CDR3 length equals 15 residues. The CDR3 spells CASSSRTGVLHEQFF. For the CDR3, the DNA is TGCGCCAGCAGCTCTAGGACAGGGGTTTTGCATGAGCAGTTCTTC.

The table lists this clonotype with a few counts. The genes are TRBV6-5 and TRBJ2-1; D call uncertain. Germline lookup yields CDR1 MNHEY and CDR2 SVGAGI. The CDR3 is made up of 13 amino acids. The V end lost 0 bases, the J end lost 7 bases, and 7 bases lay between the germline ends. CDR3 sequence: CASSYSRANEQFF. CDR3 nucleotides: TGTGCCAGCAGTTACTCAAGGGCGAATGAGCAGTTCTTC.

The chain links TRBV18 to TRBJ1-6; a possible D gene is TRBD1 (6 bases). Germline CDR1 KGHSH, CDR2 LQKENI. V lost 2 bases to trimming and J lost 8 bases, with 19 bases between them. The CDR3 runs to 17 residues. The CDR3, as DNA: TGTGCCAGCTCACCAAGAGGACAGCCTGGGAAGGATTCACCCCTCCACTTT. This translates into CASSPRGQPGKDSPLHF.